Here is one TCR beta chain with its context. Its binding antigen is unknown. No clone much larger than this one lies a single base away; base qualities are absent. Compared with germline, V lacks 0 bases and J lacks 14 bases; bases without a gene match: 1. The CDR3 spans 12 residues, from the cysteine through the phenylalanine. Only the CDR3 region is kept as DNA, spanning 36 bases read in frame from base 1. Looking up the germline V gene (reference sequence) yields CDR1 LNHNV and CDR2 YYDKDF. These data belong to a study of T cells in localized non-small cell lung cancer (dated by TCRdb to 2018 to 2021). For the study in its entirety: The study analyzed T cell repertoires of 200 to 250 early-stage NSCLC patients, comparing tumors and uninvolved tumor-adjacent lungs. The cohort consisted of a few hundred treatment-naive NSCLC patients whose localized lung tumors had been resected. The mean age of the NSCLC patients was just over 65 years, with 130 or so men and about a hundred women.

TCR beta CDR3 regions were sequenced from DNA using the immunoSEQ Assay. Under the source paper's analysis protocol: T cell density was computed as TCR beta template counts normalized to usable DNA estimated by amplifying housekeeping genes. Richness was estimated using the preseqR package, with extrapolation to 400,000 templates for PBMC samples and to 120,000 templates for tissue samples. Clonality was calculated as one minus Pielou's evenness. Differential abundance testing on productive amino-acid clonotypes, with a minimum total count of 5 and an alpha of 0.1, was used to identify tissue-enriched TCRs. The Jaccard Index and the Morisita Overlap Index were used to measure how much the repertoires overlapped between compartments. GLIPH grouped TCR beta CDR3s together with public tetramer-defined viral CDR3s, and a viral motif had to include at least three viral sequences and also show V-gene enrichment. TCRdb limited this immuneACCESS table to in-frame rearrangements with V and J called. A share of clones is missing; checked studies link under half to unresolved V genes, and the rest is unexplained. V and J calls and clone size are as listed in that table; D and trimming were resolved from the DNA. The sample includes over 15,000 clones, with over 80% observed a single time. The top ten constitute 2.5% to 3% of the sample.

Study-wide findings and limitations: Uninvolved tumor-adjacent lung showed the highest T cell clonality, higher than tumor, which suggests more focused antigenic responses in the uninvolved tumor-adjacent lung. Because multi-region tumor sequencing was not performed, intratumor heterogeneity could not be ruled out. Because the study design was exploratory, TCR variables were selected using unadjusted p-values without false-discovery rate correction. Longer overall survival was associated with higher T cell density in blood, whereas shorter survival was associated with higher clonality in adjacent lung. A median of 57 of the top 100 tumor clones turned up in the paired uninvolved adjacent lung, and 25 to 35 of those clones also ranked among the top 100 of that same adjacent lung.

At diagnosis, peripheral blood, uninvolved tumor-adjacent lung and tumor were collected and stored as a combination of fresh-frozen and FFPE material. For TCR repertoire profiling, the blood samples were analyzed as peripheral blood mononuclear cells. The sequencing here drew on peripheral blood, taken before any cancer treatment. The V gene is TRBV15 and the J gene is TRBJ2-1, and 10 junctional nucleotides match TRBD2. The TCR comes from a woman aged 40-70 years with stage I lung adenocarcinoma. The CDR3 here reads CATSRDGTSEFF. The base sequence is TGTGCCACCAGCAGAGATGGGACTAGCGAGTTCTTC.